These 22 T cell receptor beta chains were sequenced from one sample in a study of shared clonotypes between healthy human individuals. Profiling relied on immunoSEQ multiplex PCR, and the TCRdb table lists in-frame clones only, not all of them. The top ten clones hold roughly 0.36% of a sample with a few million clones, 90% to 95% of them seen once. The sequenced sample consisted of naive CD4+ T cells from PBMCs. Sample subset: CD45RA+ positively selected. The source of these receptors is a man younger than 35 in good health. Some clones in this sample may be carry-over from other donors' samples.

This rearrangement joins TRBV7-9 to TRBJ2-1; weak D call: TRBD2 (7 bases). Germline V gives CDR1 SEHNR, CDR2 FQNEAQ (reference sequence). Trimming took off 2 bases at V and 12 bases at J, with 20 bases between the two ends. The CDR3 is 15 residues long. The CDR3 here is CASSLTAGAASGQFF. CDR3 in DNA: TGTGCCAGCAGCTTAACGGCGGGGGCCGCGTCGGGGCAGTTCTTC.

The chain joins TRBV15 to TRBJ2-3; perhaps TRBD1 as D (7 bases). The V end was cut by 2 bases, the J end by 4 bases, with 13 bases between. Looked up from germline, CDR1 is LNHNV and CDR2 is YYDKDF (reference sequence). CDR3 size: 15 residues. The CDR3 region has the DNA TGTGCCACCAGCAGAAGACAGGGAGGCGCAGATACGCAGTATTTT. The encoded protein is CATSRRQGGADTQYF.

This chain joins TRBV28 and TRBJ2-1; D might be TRBD1 or TRBD2, each matching 5 bases. Trimming removed 8 bases from V and 8 bases from J, with 10 bases in between. The CDR3 runs to 11 residues. Per germline, CDR1 MDHEN and CDR2 SYDVKM. The CDR3 region is CASGGVYEQFF. CDR3 sequence (DNA): TGTGCCAGCGGGGGAGTCTATGAGCAGTTCTTC.

The chain uses TRBV5-4 and TRBJ2-2, with D perhaps TRBD1 (7 bases). From germline, CDR1 is SGHNT and CDR2 YYREEE (reference sequence). CDR3 size: 16 residues. Trimming left V 3 bases short and J 3 bases short, with 15 bases between. The CDR3, as DNA: TGTGCCAGCAGCTCGAGGGTCAGGGGGGACACCGGGGAGCTGTTTTTT. Its translation is CASSSRVRGDTGELFF.

The gene calls are TRBV15 and TRBJ1-1, with 7 bases fitting TRBD1. This CDR3 is 14 amino acids long. V was pared by 1 base and J by 6 bases, with 5 bases of the junction left unmatched. Germline CDR1 is LNHNV and CDR2 is YYDKDF (reference sequence). CDR3 sequence reads: CATSRGQGVPEAFF. The DNA of the CDR3 is TGTGCCACCAGCAGAGGACAGGGAGTACCTGAAGCTTTCTTT.

This CDR3 reads CASSLTGTSNTGELFF. CDR3 nucleotides: TGCGCCAGCAGCCTTACCGGGACTTCGAACACCGGGGAGCTGTTTTTT. The chain recombines TRBV4-1 with TRBJ2-2; possible D gene TRBD2, 6 bases. There are 16 residues in the CDR3. Germline assignment: CDR1 MGHRA and CDR2 YSYEKL. Between the trimmed V and J ends, which lost 4 bases and 0 bases, there was a span of 12 bases.

The CDR3 region is CASSSGPAGEQFF. CDR3 coding DNA: TGTGCCAGCAGCTCCGGGCCCGCCGGGGAGCAGTTCTTC. The chain recombines TRBV11-1 with TRBJ2-1; the D is unclear. This CDR3 spans 13 amino acids. Trimming took off 4 bases at V and 10 bases at J, with 14 bases between the two ends. Looked up from germline, CDR1 is SGHAT and CDR2 is FQDESV (reference sequence).

The chain uses TRBV9 and TRBJ2-5; perhaps TRBD1 as D (6 bases). The CDR3 loop spans 16 amino acids. Trimming pared 3 bases from V and 4 bases from J, leaving 19 bases between. Germline assignment: CDR1 SGDLS and CDR2 YYNGEE. The CDR3 protein is CASSEPSTGKGETQYF. CDR3 in DNA: TGTGCCAGCAGCGAACCTTCGACAGGAAAGGGAGAGACCCAGTACTTC.

V usage is TRBV5-1 and J usage is TRBJ2-7, with D maybe TRBD2 (5 bases). Trimming took 5 bases from V and 0 from J, leaving 15 bases between them. The germline V gene has CDR1 SGHRS and CDR2 YFSETQ. The length of the CDR3 is 15 residues. The CDR3 DNA reads as TGCGCCAGCAGTAGTTTTAGCGCGAGCTCCTACGAGCAGTACTTC. It encodes CASSSFSASSYEQYF.

The chain carries TRBV19 and TRBJ1-5; TRBD1 agrees at 10 bases. V gave up 3 bases and J gave up 5 bases; unmatched junction bases: 4. CDR1 and CDR2 (germline): LNHDA, SQIVND (reference sequence). There are 15 residues in the CDR3. CDR3: CASSMTGTGDQPQHF. Written as DNA, the CDR3 is TGTGCCAGTAGTATGACCGGGACAGGGGATCAGCCCCAGCATTTT.

The chain links TRBV5-4 to TRBJ1-5, with no clear D. The V end was cut by 4 bases, the J end by 2 bases, with 13 bases between. Germline-derived CDR1 and CDR2 are SGHNT and YYREEE (reference sequence). The CDR3 spans 15 residues. The CDR3 DNA reads as TGTGCCAGCAGCCCGGGGAAGGAAGGCAATCAGCCCCAGCATTTT. As protein: CASSPGKEGNQPQHF.

The V call is TRBV10-3, the J call TRBJ1-1, with D uncertain. This CDR3 is 14 amino acids long. Trimming shortened V by 0 bases and J by 3 bases, and 8 bases separated the two germline ends. Per germline, CDR1 ENHRY and CDR2 SYGVKD. In nucleotides, the CDR3 is TGTGCCATCAGTGAGTCGACCGCGGACACTGAAGCTTTCTTT. Residues: CAISESTADTEAFF.

V is TRBV15 and J is TRBJ2-3; possibly TRBD2 for D (6 bases). This CDR3 region has 15 residues. Trimming took 3 bases from V and 2 from J, leaving 12 bases between them. CDR1 and CDR2 from the germline V gene are LNHNV and YYDKDF (reference sequence). CDR3 in DNA: TGTGCCACCAGCAGGGACTACCAGAACACAGATACGCAGTATTTT. Encoded protein: CATSRDYQNTDTQYF. Full variable domain (missing parts from reference TRBV15 and TRBJ2-3): DAMVIQNPRYQVTQFGKPVTLSCSQTLNHNVMYWYQQKSSQAPKLLFHYYDKDFNNEADTPDNFQSRRPNTSFCFLDIRSPGLGDTAMYLCATSRDYQNTDTQYFGPGTRLTVL.

The V and J genes are TRBV5-4 and TRBJ1-2; 8 bases align to TRBD1. Germline CDR1 reads SGHNT; CDR2 reads YYREEE (reference sequence). This CDR3 contains 12 residues. Trimming took 9 bases from V and 2 from J; bases not matched to a gene: 3. The CDR3 reads CAIRTGNYGYTF. For the CDR3, the DNA is TGTGCCATAAGGACAGGGAACTATGGCTACACCTTC. The whole variable domain, filled in from reference TRBV5-4 and TRBJ1-2, reads ETGVTQSPTHLIKTRGQQVTLRCSSQSGHNTVSWYQQALGQGPQFIFQYYREEENGRGNFPPRFSGLQFPNYSSELNVNALELDDSALYLCAIRTGNYGYTFGSGTRLTVV.

This clone is a singleton in its sample. The same CDR3 arises from other DNA sequences in this sample as well. This sequence joins TRBV5-1 and TRBJ2-3; TRBD1 aligns across 8 bases. The CDR3 covers 13 residues. The V gene end was trimmed by 4 bases and the J gene end by 5 bases; junction bases not matched to a gene: 3. The germline gives CDR1 SGHRS, CDR2 YFSETQ. CDR3 residues: CASSPTGGDTQYF. CDR3 DNA sequence: TGCGCCAGCAGCCCAACAGGGGGAGATACGCAGTATTTT.

This sequence joins TRBV6-6 and TRBJ2-2; 7 nucleotides align to TRBD2. The CDR3 covers 16 residues. Per the germline V gene, CDR1 is MNHNY and CDR2 is SVGAGI (reference sequence). V shed 5 bases, J shed 6 bases, and the junction held 12 bases outside the gene matches. The CDR3 loop is CASSQTRRERAGELFF. The CDR3 DNA reads as TGTGCCAGCAGTCAAACCCGGCGGGAGAGGGCCGGGGAGCTGTTTTTT.

As to this clone: Other DNA sequences within the sample encode an identical CDR3. The chain combines TRBV7-3 with TRBJ1-1; possibly TRBD1 for D (6 bases). The V and J ends lost 1 base and 3 bases respectively, with 9 bases between them. Germline CDR1 is SGHTA and CDR2 is FQGTGA. CDR3 size: 14 residues. CDR3 DNA: TGTGCCAGCAGCTTAAGAGGGGGGGACACTGAAGCTTTCTTT. Residues: CASSLRGGDTEAFF.

V and J are TRBV28 and TRBJ1-4, with D unresolved. The CDR3 is made up of 14 amino acids. Per the germline V gene, CDR1 is MDHEN and CDR2 is SYDVKM. Deletions cut 5 bases from V and 5 bases from J, with 12 bases between. The CDR3 DNA follows: TGTGCCAGCAGTCTAATAGCTAAGAATGAAAAACTGTTTTTT. The encoded protein is CASSLIAKNEKLFF.

This clone was counted once. This chain uses TRBV11-3 with TRBJ2-7, with a weak D call TRBD1 (6 bases). The germline V gene encodes CDR1 SGHNT and CDR2 YENEEA. The V end lost 5 bases, the J end lost 2 bases, and 13 bases lay between the germline ends. CDR3 length: 14 residues. The CDR3 protein is CASSPEQGPYEQYF. The CDR3 DNA reads as TGTGCCAGCAGCCCCGAACAGGGACCCTACGAGCAGTACTTC.

The chain couples TRBV4-2 to TRBJ1-4; no clear D. The CDR3 spans 15 residues. V was shortened by 2 bases and J by 4 bases, with 11 bases between the two germline ends. Germline loops: CDR1 LGHNA, CDR2 YNFKEQ. Here the CDR3 DNA reads TGTGCCAGCAGCCAACCAGTAGTAGGTAATGAAAAACTGTTTTTT. Its protein product is CASSQPVVGNEKLFF.

This rearrangement joins TRBV5-1 to TRBJ2-4; 8 nucleotides line up with TRBD2. The J segment lost 7 bases and the V segment lost 2 bases, leaving 5 bases of the junction unmatched. CDR1 and CDR2 (germline): SGHRS, YFSETQ. The CDR3 spans 14 residues. Written as DNA, the CDR3 is TGCGCCAGCAGCTTAAGCGGGAGTTTTAACATTCAGTACTTC. It codes for CASSLSGSFNIQYF.

This chain uses TRBV4-2 with TRBJ1-1; D not resolved. Per germline, CDR1 LGHNA and CDR2 YNFKEQ. The CDR3 is 15 residues long. Trimming took 1 base from V and 4 from J, leaving 13 bases between them. The chain's CDR3 is CASSQGTGRGTEAFF. The CDR3 DNA follows: TGTGCCAGCAGCCAAGGTACCGGACGCGGCACTGAAGCTTTCTTT.